Following are 10 T cell receptor beta chains from one sample sequenced in a study of graft-versus-host responses after intestinal transplantation. Assay: immunoSEQ multiplex PCR; the TCRdb copy retains only in-frame clones and omits some. The data hold about 16,000 clones, with 85% to 95% observed a single time. The specimen was PBMCs, collected 23 days after intestinal transplant. The receptor source for this set is a human patient who received an intestinal transplant, so some T cells may come from the graft donor.

This chain uses TRBV4-1 with TRBJ2-7; possibly TRBD2 for D (5 bases). Looked up from germline, CDR1 is MGHRA and CDR2 is YSYEKL. Trimming left V 3 bases short and J 8 bases short, with 8 bases between. This CDR3 comprises 11 residues. The CDR3, as DNA: TGCGCCAGCAGCCACGGACTGCAGCAGTACTTC. As protein: CASSHGLQQYF.

The V gene is TRBV5-4, the J gene TRBJ2-7; D is unresolved. Germline loops: CDR1 SGHNT, CDR2 YYREEE (reference sequence). V was pared by 2 bases and J by 7 bases, with 10 bases between. This CDR3 is built from 12 residues. CDR3 DNA sequence: TGTGCCAGCAGCTTTGGTTCCCTAGAGCAGTACTTC. It is translated as CASSFGSLEQYF. Combining the CDR3 with reference TRBV5-4 and TRBJ2-7 gives the whole variable domain ETGVTQSPTHLIKTRGQQVTLRCSSQSGHNTVSWYQQALGQGPQFIFQYYREEENGRGNFPPRFSGLQFPNYSSELNVNALELDDSALYLCASSFGSLEQYFGPGTRLTVT.

The J gene is TRBJ2-3, the V gene TRBV2; D unresolved. V gave up 3 bases and J gave up 0 bases, with 7 bases separating them. Germline lookup yields CDR1 SNHLY and CDR2 FYNNEI. This CDR3 comprises 14 residues. CDR3 bases: TGTGCCAGCAGTGATAGGAATAGCACAGATACGCAGTATTTT. The encoded protein is CASSDRNSTDTQYF.

This clone was detected once. V is TRBV27 and J is TRBJ2-7; tentative D call: TRBD1 (6 bases). Per germline, CDR1 MNHEY and CDR2 SMNVEV (reference sequence). Trimming took off 2 bases at V and 5 bases at J, with 10 bases between the two ends. This CDR3 region has 13 residues. The CDR3 sequence: CASSLGQYNEQYF. The CDR3 DNA reads TGTGCCAGCAGTTTAGGACAGTACAACGAGCAGTACTTC.

Concerning this clone: The same CDR3 is also encoded by other DNA sequences in this sample. This sequence joins TRBV5-1 and TRBJ2-1; TRBD1 aligns across 11 bases. Unmatched junction bases numbered 4, after V lost 0 bases and J lost 2 bases. The CDR3 extends over 17 amino acids. Germline CDR1 and CDR2: SGHRS and YFSETQ. CDR3 nucleotides: TGCGCCAGCAGCTTGGCTGGGGACAGGGGGACCTACAATGAGCAGTTCTTC. Residues: CASSLAGDRGTYNEQFF. Full variable domain (missing parts from reference TRBV5-1 and TRBJ2-1): KAGVTQTPRYLIKTRGQQVTLSCSPISGHRSVSWYQQTPGQGLQFLFEYFSETQRNKGNFPGRFSGRQFSNSRSEMNVSTLELGDSALYLCASSLAGDRGTYNEQFFGPGTRLTVL.

CDR3 in DNA: TGTGCCAGTATGGCGGGATCCACAGATACGCAGTATTTT. Protein sequence: CASMAGSTDTQYF. The rearrangement uses TRBV19 and TRBJ2-3; D might be TRBD2 (6 bases). The CDR3 length is 13 residues. Per germline, CDR1 LNHDA and CDR2 SQIVND (reference sequence). Trimming pared 7 bases from V and 2 bases from J, leaving 10 bases between.

The V gene is TRBV19, the J gene TRBJ2-3; D is unclear. Germline CDR1 LNHDA, CDR2 SQIVND (reference sequence). V was shortened by 2 bases and J by 2 bases, with 17 bases between the two germline ends. This CDR3 has 17 residues. DNA for the CDR3: TGTGCCAGTAGTATAAGTAGGTCGGTGGCGGTCACAGATACGCAGTATTTT. Protein product: CASSISRSVAVTDTQYF.

The CDR3 here is CASSDSTGGNGYTF. The CDR3 DNA is TGTGCCAGCAGTGATTCGACAGGGGGAAATGGCTACACCTTC. V is TRBV6-6 and J is TRBJ1-2, with 9 bases lining up with TRBD1. Looked up from germline, CDR1 is MNHNY and CDR2 is SVGAGI (reference sequence). This CDR3 has 14 residues. With 5 bases clipped from V and 6 bases from J, the junction kept 7 bases outside the gene matches.

The chain is built from TRBV19 and TRBJ2-7, with D unresolved. Looked up from germline, CDR1 is LNHDA and CDR2 is SQIVND (reference sequence). The CDR3 consists of 13 residues. With 4 bases removed from V and 6 bases from J, the gap between germline ends came to 13 bases. CDR3 bases: TGTGCCAGTAGTACTTCAGTAAGATCCGAGCAGTACTTC. Translated, it gives CASSTSVRSEQYF.

The gene calls are TRBV28 and TRBJ1-1, with TRBD1 as a possible D gene (6 bases). The CDR3 is 12 amino acids. The V end lost 6 bases, the J end lost 14 bases, and 19 bases lay between the germline ends. The germline gives CDR1 MDHEN, CDR2 SYDVKM. CDR3 bases: TGTGCCAGCAGCATGGACAGCGCTGACGAATTCTTT. Protein: CASSMDSADEFF.